This note documents a single TCR beta chain sequence. Its specificity is unknown. This specimen belongs to a study of cytomegalovirus exposure and HLA in healthy donors. Germline V gives CDR1 ENHRY, CDR2 SYGVKD. The ends were cut back, 10 bases at V and 4 bases at J, with 15 bases in the middle. The CDR3 contains 13 residues. Study results and limitations: Roughly uniform sequencing depth across donors was assumed, possibly incorrectly. Per a prior analysis, the majority of TCR beta V segments were productive roughly 90% or roughly 30% of the time. What a later analysis reportedly showed was that an Asian-associated ancestry cluster had fewer N-insertions than the roughly 670-donor mean.

The PCR had 60 Vbeta and 13 Jbeta primers. TCRdb's copy holds only in-frame clones and misses some; the assay was immunoSEQ multiplex PCR. Counted here are roughly 130,000 clones, roughly 74% occurring once; the ten biggest clones make up 5.8%. The receptor was isolated from a woman aged 45-60 years in good health and CMV-seropositive. The sample was PBMCs. V gene TRBV10-3 combines with J gene TRBJ2-3; no definite D call. CDR3 coding DNA: TGTGCCACTGGCGAGTATGAGGCAGATACGCAGTATTTT. It is translated as CATGEYEADTQYF.